A single TCR beta chain is shown here with its context. Authors' processing steps: It was from reference gene primer amplification that nucleated cell counts were estimated. The assay was immunoSEQ multiplex PCR, and TCRdb's table has in-frame clones only and misses some. V and J calls plus clone size are reproduced from that table; the DNA served to infer D and trimming. The sample carries roughly 100,000 clones, around 87% recorded once. This CDR3 comprises 16 residues. Per germline, CDR1 MNHEY and CDR2 SMNVEV (reference sequence). V shed 0 bases and J 7 bases; nucleotides not matched to a gene: 3. The data originate from a study of blood T cell repertoires in COVID-19.

The receptor was derived from a woman in her 30s with acute or convalescent COVID-19. The chain is built from TRBV27 and TRBJ2-1; TRBD2 matches 13 bases. The sample taken for sequencing was peripheral blood. CDR3 protein: CASSLSGGLAGNEQFF. The CDR3 DNA sequence: TGTGCCAGCAGTTTATCGGGGGGACTAGCGGGGAATGAGCAGTTCTTC.